A selection of T cell receptor beta chains follows, all from one sample in a study of radiotherapy plus CTLA-4 blockade in lung cancer. TCRdb keeps only in-frame clones here, not all; method: immunoSEQ multiplex PCR. The sample shows about 87,000 clones, around nine tenths of them seen only once. The sample here was peripheral blood, taken from a patient treated with radiotherapy plus ipilimumab. These receptors were taken from a human donor with non-small cell lung cancer that progressed on radiotherapy plus ipilimumab. CDR3s include the opening cysteine and the closing phenylalanine or tryptophan. D genes are given only for firm matches. Size is omitted from some rows. Given values are once, few, many or a class for expanded clones.

size,J,V,D,DNA,CDR3
few,TRBJ2-7,TRBV7-8,TRBD2,TGTGCCAGCGGGAGCGGGGGGAGCTCCTACGAGCAGTACTTC,CASGSGGSSYEQYF
once,TRBJ1-2,TRBV7-2,NA,TGTGCCAGCAGCCTGAGACAGGCTAACTATGGCTACACCTTC,CASSLRQANYGYTF
once,TRBJ1-6,TRBV11-2,TRBD1,TGTGCCAGCAGCCGTGGACAGGGAGGGAGTGGTTCACCCCTCCACTTT,CASSRGQGGSGSPLHF
NA,TRBJ1-1,TRBV5-1,NA,TGCGCCAGCAGCTTGATGAGCGGGGGGAACACTGAAGCTTTCTTT,CASSLMSGGNTEAFF
NA,TRBJ2-1,TRBV9,TRBD2,TGTGCCAGCAGCGTAGCTGGGCTAGCGGTAAACAATGAGCAGTTCTTC,CASSVAGLAVNNEQFF
NA,TRBJ1-5,TRBV9,TRBD1,TGTGCCAGCAGCGTAGGGACAGGGGGGCCTAATAGCAATCAGCCCCAGCATTTT,CASSVGTGGPNSNQPQHF
NA,TRBJ1-6,TRBV5-6,NA,TGTGCCAGCAGCTTTCTAAACTGGAAGAATTCACCCCTCCACTTT,CASSFLNWKNSPLHF
NA,TRBJ1-1,TRBV7-9,NA,TGTGCCAGCAGCTTAATGGGTCCGGAGACTGAAGCTTTCTTT,CASSLMGPETEAFF
NA,TRBJ2-1,TRBV9,NA,TGTGCCAGCAGCGTAGAACCCGAAGGGACCTACAATGAGCAGTTCTTC,CASSVEPEGTYNEQFF
NA,TRBJ2-2,TRBV7-2,NA,TGTGCCAGCAGACAGGTGGACACCGGGGAGCTGTTTTTT,CASRQVDTGELFF
once,TRBJ2-1,TRBV9,TRBD2,TGTGCCAGCAGCGTAGCCGGGACTAACTTTGGTGAGCAGTTCTTC,CASSVAGTNFGEQFF
NA,TRBJ2-1,TRBV19,TRBD2,TGTGCCAGTAGTTCCCCGACTAGCGAGAACTACAATGAGCAGTTCTTC,CASSSPTSENYNEQFF
once,TRBJ1-2,TRBV6-1,NA,TGTGCCAGCAGTGCCCGGGAGAGATCTCGTGGCTACACCTTC,CASSARERSRGYTF
NA,TRBJ1-1,TRBV7-6,NA,TGTGCCAGCAGCTTAGGAGGCTGGGCCACTGAAGCTTTCTTT,CASSLGGWATEAFF
once,TRBJ1-1,TRBV2,NA,TGTGCCAGCAGTGCAGTGGGGGACAAAGCTTTCTTT,CASSAVGDKAFF
NA,TRBJ1-1,TRBV28,NA,TGTGCCCACGGGGGGCTCGAAGCTTTCTTT,CAHGGLEAFF
NA,TRBJ1-4,TRBV5-1,NA,TGCGCCAGCAGCCATTGGTCTAAAAGTGGGAATGAAAAACTGTTTTTT,CASSHWSKSGNEKLFF
NA,TRBJ2-1,TRBV9,TRBD2,TGTGCCAGCAGCGTCGGGACTAGCGAGACCAATGAGCAGTTCTTC,CASSVGTSETNEQFF
NA,TRBJ2-1,TRBV7-2,NA,TGTGCCAGCAGCCTACTTCGGACCGGGCAGTCCTCGAGCAATGAGCAGTTCTTC,CASSLLRTGQSSSNEQFF
once,TRBJ2-6,TRBV29-1,NA,TGCAGCGTTGCGATCTCTGGGGCCAACGTCCTGACTTTC,CSVAISGANVLTF
NA,TRBJ1-5,TRBV6-6,NA,TGTGCCAGCAGTTACGAGTCCTATCAGCCCCAGCATTTT,CASSYESYQPQHF
NA,TRBJ1-3,TRBV5-4,NA,TGTGCCAGCAGCTTGGCAGGGTCCTCTGGAAACACCATATATTTT,CASSLAGSSGNTIYF
NA,TRBJ1-1,TRBV10-3,NA,TGTGCCATCAGTGGGCAGATTACGAACACTGAAGCTTTCTTT,CAISGQITNTEAFF
NA,TRBJ1-1,TRBV29-1,TRBD1,TGCAGCGTCCGGGCGGGGGCGACCGGGACAGGGAGTTCAACTGAAGCTTTCTTT,CSVRAGATGTGSSTEAFF
NA,TRBJ1-3,TRBV7-9,TRBD1,TGTGCCAGCAGCCAGGGACAGTCGCTGGCTGGAAACACCATATATTTT,CASSQGQSLAGNTIYF
NA,TRBJ2-7,TRBV7-2,TRBD1,TGTGCCAGCAGCTCATACACACAGGGGGCCAAGCAGTACTTC,CASSSYTQGAKQYF
few,TRBJ2-2,TRBV6-1,NA,TGTGCCAGCAGTGGGCCTGCGGGGGCTACCGGGGAGCTGTTTTTT,CASSGPAGATGELFF
NA,TRBJ2-3,TRBV4-2,NA,TGTGCCAGCAGCCAAGAAAGCGTCAGCACAGATACGCAGTATTTT,CASSQESVSTDTQYF
NA,TRBJ1-4,TRBV4-1,NA,TGCGCCAGCAGCCAAGCGGGACTGGAAAATGAAAAACTGTTTTTT,CASSQAGLENEKLFF
NA,TRBJ2-3,TRBV14,TRBD2,TGTGCCAGCAGCCTTGGACTAGCTTTCACAGATACGCAGTATTTT,CASSLGLAFTDTQYF
NA,TRBJ1-1,TRBV28,NA,TGTGCCAGCAGCATCAACCCGTCAACTGAAGCTTTCTTT,CASSINPSTEAFF
NA,TRBJ2-3,TRBV30,TRBD2,TGTGCCTGGAGTACGGGGGGTGGTACAGATACGCAGTATTTT,CAWSTGGGTDTQYF
few,TRBJ1-6,TRBV4-2,TRBD1,TGTGCCAGCAGCCAGGGGACAGATTCACCCCTCCACTTT,CASSQGTDSPLHF
NA,TRBJ2-7,TRBV13,NA,TGTGCCAGCAGCTTACCCCTATCCTACGAGCAGTACTTC,CASSLPLSYEQYF
NA,TRBJ1-1,TRBV7-9,NA,TGTGCCAGCAGCTGGGGAACAGCAAACACTGAAGCTTTCTTT,CASSWGTANTEAFF
NA,TRBJ1-3,TRBV4-1,NA,TGCGCCAGCAGCCAAACCGTAAGCTCTGGAAACACCATATATTTT,CASSQTVSSGNTIYF